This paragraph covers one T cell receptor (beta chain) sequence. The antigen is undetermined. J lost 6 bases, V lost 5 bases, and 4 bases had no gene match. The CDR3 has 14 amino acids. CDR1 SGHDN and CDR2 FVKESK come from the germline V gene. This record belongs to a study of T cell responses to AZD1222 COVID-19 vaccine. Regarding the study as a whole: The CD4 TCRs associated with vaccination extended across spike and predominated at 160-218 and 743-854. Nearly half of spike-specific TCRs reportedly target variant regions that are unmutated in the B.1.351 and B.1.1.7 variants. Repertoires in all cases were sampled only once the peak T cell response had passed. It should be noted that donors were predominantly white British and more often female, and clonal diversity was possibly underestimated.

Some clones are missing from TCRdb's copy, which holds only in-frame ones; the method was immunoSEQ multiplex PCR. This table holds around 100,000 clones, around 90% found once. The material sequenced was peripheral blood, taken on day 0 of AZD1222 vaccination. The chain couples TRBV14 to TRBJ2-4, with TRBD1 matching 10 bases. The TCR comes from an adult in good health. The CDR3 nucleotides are TGTGCCAGCAGCGACCGGGACAGGGGAAACATTCAGTACTTC. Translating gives CASSDRDRGNIQYF.